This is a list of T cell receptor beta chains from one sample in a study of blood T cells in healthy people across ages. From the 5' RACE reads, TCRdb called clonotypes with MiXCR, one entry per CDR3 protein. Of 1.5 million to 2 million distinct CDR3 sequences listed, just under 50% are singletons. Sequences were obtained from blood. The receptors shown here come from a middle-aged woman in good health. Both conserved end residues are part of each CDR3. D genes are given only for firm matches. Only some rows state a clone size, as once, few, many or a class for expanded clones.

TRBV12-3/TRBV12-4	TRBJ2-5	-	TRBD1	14	CASSPTRGRETQYF	TGTGCCAGCAGTCCCACCAGGGGGCGGGAGACCCAGTACTTC
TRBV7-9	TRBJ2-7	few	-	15	CASSLAGGRYYEQYF	TGTGCCAGCAGCTTAGCCGGGGGGCGATACTACGAGCAGTACTTC
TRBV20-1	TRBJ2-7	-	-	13	CSARVRGFYEQYF	TGCAGTGCTAGAGTGAGGGGGTTCTACGAGCAGTACTTC
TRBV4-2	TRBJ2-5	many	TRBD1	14	CASSQNRGRETQYF	TGTGCCAGCAGCCAAAACAGGGGGCGAGAGACCCAGTACTTC
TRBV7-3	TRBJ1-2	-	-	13	CASSVGGADGYTF	TGTGCCAGCAGCGTAGGAGGGGCGGATGGCTACACCTTC
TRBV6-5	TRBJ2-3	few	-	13	CASSFITGSPQYF	TGTGCCAGCAGTTTCATTACAGGAAGTCCGCAGTATTTT
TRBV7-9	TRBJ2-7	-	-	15	CASSRPRGVSNEQYF	TGTGCCAGCAGCCGACCCCGGGGCGTTAGCAATGAGCAGTACTTC
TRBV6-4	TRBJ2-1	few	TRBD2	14	CASSDSGTSDEQFF	TGTGCCAGCAGTGACTCTGGGACTAGCGATGAGCAGTTCTTC
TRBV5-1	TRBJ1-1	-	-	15	CASSKAGGANTEAFF	TGCGCCAGCAGCAAGGCGGGCGGAGCGAACACTGAAGCTTTCTTT
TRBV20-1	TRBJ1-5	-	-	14	CSATTGSDNQPQHF	TGCAGTGCCACAACAGGATCCGACAATCAGCCCCAGCATTTT
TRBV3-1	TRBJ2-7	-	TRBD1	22	CASSQDRLGRGQGVTFSYEQYF	TGTGCCAGCAGCCAAGACCGACTAGGACGGGGACAGGGGGTTACTTTCTCCTACGAGCAGTACTTC
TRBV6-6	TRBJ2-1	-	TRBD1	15	CASSTTGGIYNEQFF	TGTGCCAGCAGTACTACAGGGGGCATCTACAATGAGCAGTTCTTC
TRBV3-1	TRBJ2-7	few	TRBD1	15	CASSLSPGTGYEQYF	TGTGCCAGCAGCCTCTCCCCCGGGACAGGCTACGAGCAGTACTTC
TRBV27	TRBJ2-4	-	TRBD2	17	CASSLNRLAGAKNIQYF	TGTGCCAGCAGTTTAAATAGACTAGCGGGGGCTAAAAACATTCAGTACTTC
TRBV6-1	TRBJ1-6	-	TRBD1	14	CAGNRGAYNSPLHF	TGTGCCGGCAACAGGGGAGCCTATAATTCACCCCTCCACTTT
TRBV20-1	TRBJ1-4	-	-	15	CSVESVAGKTGKLFF	TGCAGTGTCGAGTCTGTGGCGGGGAAAACGGGGAAACTGTTTTTT
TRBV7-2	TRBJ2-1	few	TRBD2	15	CASSLLAGGFSEQFF	TGTGCCAGCAGTTTACTAGCGGGGGGGTTTAGTGAGCAGTTCTTC
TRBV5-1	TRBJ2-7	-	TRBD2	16	CASSLFASGGDAEQYF	TGCGCCAGCAGCTTGTTCGCTAGCGGGGGTGACGCTGAGCAGTACTTC
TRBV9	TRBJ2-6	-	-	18	CASSAVGGWDTGANVLTF	TGTGCCAGCAGCGCCGTGGGAGGGTGGGACACTGGGGCCAACGTCCTGACTTTC
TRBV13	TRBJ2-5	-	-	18	CASSSLGTPKEQQETQYF	TGTGCCAGCAGCTCCCTGGGGACTCCAAAAGAACAACAAGAGACCCAGTACTTC
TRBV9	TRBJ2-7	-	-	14	CASSVDPGPYEQYF	TGTGCCAGCAGCGTAGACCCAGGGCCCTACGAGCAGTACTTC
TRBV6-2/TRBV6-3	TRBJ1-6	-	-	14	CASTTLLGNSPLHF	TGTGCCAGCACCACCCTTTTGGGTAATTCACCCCTCCACTTT
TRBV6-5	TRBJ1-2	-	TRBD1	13	CASSRGQGRSYTF	TGTGCCAGCAGCCGTGGACAGGGGAGGAGCTACACCTTC